Below, 15 T cell receptor beta chains from the same sample are listed, as sequenced in a study of neurological immune-mediated disorders. As for time point: longitudinal time-point 3. MiXCR was run by TCRdb on the 5' RACE reads, yielding one entry per CDR3 protein. The table has fewer than 85,000 distinct CDR3 sequences, around 4.7% seen once. Sequences were obtained from PBMCs. Receptor source: a woman aged 55-70 years with multiple sclerosis.

This clonotype was counted at least ten times. This chain links TRBV27 with TRBJ1-5; D might be TRBD1 (5 bases). The CDR3 has 15 residues. The germline V and J ends were trimmed by 1 base and 2 bases, with 9 bases remaining between them. Germline V gives CDR1 MNHEY, CDR2 SMNVEV (reference sequence). CDR3 residues: CASSLFSRGNQPQHF. CDR3 nucleotide sequence: TGTGCCAGCAGTTTATTTAGCAGGGGCAATCAGCCCCAGCATTTT.

This clonotype was seen at least ten times. The V call is TRBV9, the J call TRBJ1-1, with D uncertain. CDR1 SGDLS and CDR2 YYNGEE come from the germline V gene. Trimming took off 2 bases at V and 6 bases at J, with 11 bases between the two ends. The CDR3 spans 13 residues. The CDR3 region has the DNA TGTGCCAGCAGCGTCATCCCGGACTCTGAAGCTTTCTTT. Translation gives CASSVIPDSEAFF.

This clonotype came up many times. J is TRBJ2-5 and V is TRBV20-1; TRBD1 or TRBD2 may be the D gene (6 bases each). This CDR3 contains 10 residues. Germline V gene lookup returns CDR1 DFQATT and CDR2 SNEGSKA (reference sequence). With 7 bases removed from V and 4 bases from J, the gap between germline ends came to 7 bases. In DNA, the CDR3 is TGCAGTGAGGGGGGAGAGACCCAGTACTTC. It is translated as CSEGGETQYF.

This clonotype was recorded many times. The chain recombines TRBV10-3 with TRBJ1-4, with a weak D call TRBD1 (5 bases). V dropped 2 bases and J dropped 7 bases, with 11 bases sitting between them. The CDR3 length is 14 residues. In germline, CDR1 is ENHRY, CDR2 SYGVKD. CDR3 DNA: TGTGCCATCAGTGAGAGTGGGGCAGCTGAAAAACTGTTTTTT. Amino acids: CAISESGAAEKLFF.

In its sample, this clonotype was seen a few times. J is TRBJ1-2 and V is TRBV20-1; perhaps TRBD1 as D (5 bases). The V and J ends lost 0 bases and 4 bases respectively, with 12 bases between them. The CDR3 spans 14 residues. CDR1 and CDR2 (germline): DFQATT, SNEGSKA (reference sequence). CDR3: CSARDPREVYGYTF. DNA of the CDR3: TGCAGTGCTAGAGATCCCAGGGAAGTCTATGGCTACACCTTC.

This clonotype has a count of ten or more. One end of the junction does not line up with germline, which may come from a read error. V gene TRBV7-7 combines with J gene TRBJ1-1; D gene uncertain. Germline V gene sequence: CDR1 SSHAT, CDR2 FNYEAQ (reference sequence). This CDR3 region has 15 residues. Here the CDR3 reads CASSPLNSRNTEAFF. DNA of the CDR3: TGTGCTAGCAGCCCCCTAAACAGCAGGAACACTGAAGCTTTCTTT.

At least ten counts were recorded for this clonotype. The chain couples TRBV20-1 to TRBJ2-5; 11 bases are shared with TRBD1. V was clipped by 4 bases and J by 3 bases; unmatched bases: 7. This CDR3 has 15 amino acids. CDR1 and CDR2 (germline): DFQATT, SNEGSKA (reference sequence). The CDR3 DNA reads as TGCAGTGCTACCTTGGACAGGGGGCGAGAAGAGACCCAGTACTTC. Translated, it gives CSATLDRGREETQYF.

This clonotype was recorded many times. The CDR3 coding sequence is TGTGCCAGCAGCCAACAGGGGGCTTCCCTCTACAATGAGCAGTTCTTC. Translated: CASSQQGASLYNEQFF. This rearrangement joins TRBV5-5 to TRBJ2-1; the match to TRBD1 covers 9 bases. The CDR3 consists of 16 residues. The germline CDR1 and CDR2 sequences are SGHKS and YYEKEE (reference sequence). Trimming took 4 bases from V and 3 from J; bases not matched to a gene: 8.

This clonotype showed up just a few times. V and J are TRBV18 and TRBJ1-1, with unresolved D. Germline lookup yields CDR1 KGHSH and CDR2 LQKENI. The V gene lost 4 bases and the J gene lost 2 bases, with 14 bases spanning the gap. The CDR3 is 15 amino acids. The CDR3 coding sequence is TGTGCCAGCTCACGGGTCTCACAGACCAACACTGAAGCTTTCTTT. Amino acids: CASSRVSQTNTEAFF.

This clonotype was picked up many times. The chain couples TRBV10-3 to TRBJ2-4; D is unresolved. Trimming cost V 6 bases and J 1 base, with 7 bases left between them. The germline V gene encodes CDR1 ENHRY and CDR2 SYGVKD. The CDR3 loop spans 13 amino acids. In nucleotides, the CDR3 is TGTGCCATCAGAGCCGACGCCAAAAACATTCAGTACTTC. Encoded protein: CAIRADAKNIQYF.

This clonotype was detected many times. The J gene is TRBJ1-1, the V gene TRBV30; D is unclear. Per germline, CDR1 GTSNPN and CDR2 SVGIG (reference sequence). The CDR3 spans 12 residues. Trimming cost V 3 bases and J 3 bases, with 8 bases left between them. As DNA, the CDR3 is TGTGCCTGGAGGCAATTGCACACTGAAGCTTTCTTT. This translates into CAWRQLHTEAFF. Based on the CDR3 plus reference TRBV30 and TRBJ1-1, the full variable domain is SQTIHQWPATLVQPVGSPLSLECTVEGTSNPNLYWYRQAAGRGLQLLFYSVGIGQISSEVPQNLSASRPQDRQFILSSKKLLLSDSGFYLCAWRQLHTEAFFGQGTRLTVV.

Many counts were recorded for this clonotype. CDR3 in amino acids: CATWTDSYEQYF. The CDR3 DNA sequence: TGTGCCACTTGGACTGACTCCTACGAGCAGTACTTC. The chain employs TRBV10-3 and TRBJ2-7; D is possibly TRBD2 (5 bases). Trimming took off 10 bases at V and 0 bases at J, with 10 bases between the two ends. In germline, CDR1 is ENHRY, CDR2 SYGVKD. This CDR3 has 12 amino acids.

There are many counts of this clonotype. This sequence joins TRBV2 and TRBJ1-6; D unclear. CDR3 size: 13 residues. The V end was cut by 6 bases, the J end by 6 bases, with 9 bases between. Germline loops: CDR1 SNHLY, CDR2 FYNNEI. CDR3 region: CASSSRGNSPLHF. CDR3 nucleotides: TGTGCCAGCAGCTCCCGGGGTAATTCACCCCTCCACTTT.

This clonotype was found a few times. The rearrangement joins TRBV28 to TRBJ1-2; D call uncertain. The CDR3 sequence is 13 residues long. V gave up 2 bases and J gave up 8 bases, with 12 bases separating them. The V gene's germline CDR1 is MDHEN and CDR2 SYDVKM. CDR3 coding DNA: TGTGCCAGCAGTTTAGTGGGCCAAGGGGGCTACACCTTC. Translation gives CASSLVGQGGYTF.

This clonotype was seen repeatedly, ten times or more. The chain links TRBV5-1 to TRBJ1-1; D is ambiguous. Germline CDR1 and CDR2: SGHRS and YFSETQ. Trimming took off 4 bases at V and 5 bases at J, with 18 bases between the two ends. The CDR3 has 15 residues. The CDR3, as DNA: TGCGCCAGCAGCCCGGACGTGGCAGGAGGGACTGAAGCTTTCTTT. It translates to CASSPDVAGGTEAFF.